These 17 T cell receptor beta chains were sequenced from one sample in a study of OX40 agonist ivuxolimab in advanced cancers. Clones were sequenced by immunoSEQ multiplex PCR, and TCRdb holds only the in-frame ones, with some missing. The sample lists about 82,000 clones, about nine tenths occurring once. The specimen comprised CD4+ or CD8+ T cells sorted from blood, sampled in a trial of the OX40 agonist ivuxolimab. All receptors come from an adult with an advanced solid tumor such as melanoma, head and neck, liver or kidney cancer.

The rearrangement links TRBV30 to TRBJ2-4; D is unclear. CDR1 GTSNPN and CDR2 SVGIG come from the germline V gene (reference sequence). The CDR3 covers 17 residues. V shed 7 bases and J shed 0 bases, with 22 bases lying between them. The CDR3 region has the DNA TGTGCCTCGACTCGGGCCGAGATAAGAATAGCCAAAAACATTCAGTACTTC. Translated, it gives CASTRAEIRIAKNIQYF. Filled out from reference TRBV30 and TRBJ2-4, the complete variable domain reads SQTIHQWPATLVQPVGSPLSLECTVEGTSNPNLYWYRQAAGRGLQLLFYSVGIGQISSEVPQNLSASRPQDRQFILSSKKLLLSDSGFYLCASTRAEIRIAKNIQYFGAGTRLSVL.

The gene calls are TRBV21-1 and TRBJ1-1; the table names TRBD1, a call not compared with the DNA. TRBV21-1 constitutes a pseudogene. The CDR3 consists of 17 residues. DNA for the CDR3: TGTGCCAGCAGCAGAGGGGTAGGACTCAGGGGGTTGACTGAAGCTTTCTTT. This codes for CASSRGVGLRGLTEAFF.

V usage is TRBV11-2 and J usage is TRBJ2-3; D not certain. V lost 1 base and J lost 1, with 9 bases in between. In germline, CDR1 is SGHAT, CDR2 FQNNGV. The CDR3 consists of 15 residues. CDR3: CASSLASTGTDTQYF. The CDR3 DNA reads TGTGCCAGCAGCTTAGCTTCTACCGGCACAGATACGCAGTATTTT.

The V gene is TRBV6-1, the J gene TRBJ1-6, with D maybe TRBD1 (5 bases). The CDR3 extends over 14 amino acids. V was clipped by 6 bases and J by 10 bases, with 16 bases between them. The germline CDR1 and CDR2 sequences are MNHNS and SASEGT. The CDR3 DNA reads as TGTGCCAGCAGAGGCAGGGAGGGGCCCTCACCCCTCCACTTT. This codes for CASRGREGPSPLHF.

This rearrangement joins TRBV5-4 to TRBJ2-3, with TRBD1 identical over 7 bases. CDR3 length: 15 residues. Per germline, CDR1 SGHNT and CDR2 YYREEE (reference sequence). J lost 5 bases, V lost 0 bases, and 6 bases had no gene match. Here the CDR3 reads CASSLGQGRKDTQYF. As DNA, the CDR3 is TGTGCCAGCAGCTTGGGACAGGGCCGGAAAGATACGCAGTATTTT.

The gene calls are TRBV25-1 and TRBJ2-3, with 8 bases matching TRBD1. The germline V gene encodes CDR1 MGHDK and CDR2 SYGVNS. With V trimmed by 4 bases and J by 5 bases, 2 bases remained unmatched. The length of the CDR3 is 13 residues. The CDR3 protein is CASSGQGKDTQYF. The CDR3 DNA reads as TGTGCCAGCAGTGGACAGGGGAAAGATACGCAGTATTTT.

The CDR3 DNA reads TGTGCCAGCAGTGATATGGACAGGGCTGGAAACACCATATATTTT. Translating gives CASSDMDRAGNTIYF. V and J are TRBV6-1 and TRBJ1-3; 8 nucleotides match TRBD1. The trim removed 3 bases at V and 2 bases at J, leaving 3 bases unmatched. CDR3 size: 15 residues. Germline CDR1 and CDR2: MNHNS and SASEGT.

This rearrangement joins TRBV27 to TRBJ1-3; no firm D call. CDR1 and CDR2 from the germline V gene are MNHEY and SMNVEV (reference sequence). V lost 2 bases, J lost 4 bases, and 6 bases lay in between. This CDR3 is built from 13 residues. As DNA, the CDR3 is TGTGCCAGCAGTTTAGCCACAGGAAACACCATATATTTT. As protein: CASSLATGNTIYF.

The chain employs TRBV19 and TRBJ2-6, with 7 bases matching TRBD1. The CDR3 spans 16 residues. V lost 5 bases, J lost 4 bases, and 8 bases stayed unmatched. Per the germline V gene, CDR1 is LNHDA and CDR2 is SQIVND (reference sequence). The CDR3 protein is CASSAPTGRGANVLTF. CDR3 DNA: TGTGCCAGTAGTGCCCCGACAGGGCGGGGGGCCAACGTCCTGACTTTC.

The CDR3 DNA reads as TGTGCCTGGAGTGTCTCTCCGGGTACCTGGCTTGACAAGTTAAATTCACCCCTCCACTTT. It translates to CAWSVSPGTWLDKLNSPLHF. The V and J genes are TRBV30 and TRBJ1-6; D unclear. The CDR3 loop spans 20 amino acids. Trimming took 0 bases from V and 7 from J, leaving 28 bases between them. Looked up from germline, CDR1 is GTSNPN and CDR2 is SVGIG (reference sequence).

The chain combines TRBV18 with TRBJ1-5; TRBD1 might be the D (6 bases). CDR3 length: 17 residues. Germline assignment: CDR1 KGHSH and CDR2 LQKENI. V was cut by 2 bases and J by 1 base, with 15 bases left in between. CDR3 protein: CASSPNDAGASNQPQHF. As DNA, the CDR3 is TGTGCCAGCTCACCAAACGACGCGGGGGCGAGCAATCAGCCCCAGCATTTT.

The chain joins TRBV11-2 to TRBJ1-4, with D unclear. Trimming pared 5 bases from V and 7 bases from J, leaving 14 bases between. This CDR3 comprises 14 residues. In germline, CDR1 is SGHAT, CDR2 FQNNGV. Here the CDR3 reads CASSVPRKGEKLFF. The CDR3 coding sequence is TGTGCCAGCAGCGTACCAAGGAAAGGTGAAAAACTGTTTTTT.

The rearrangement links TRBV5-5 to TRBJ1-1; 7 bases are shared with TRBD1. The CDR3 runs to 14 residues. Germline V gives CDR1 SGHKS, CDR2 YYEKEE (reference sequence). J lost 6 bases, V lost 0 bases, and 5 bases had no gene match. CDR3 nucleotide sequence: TGTGCCAGCAGCTTGGAGACAGGGTTTTCTGAAGCTTTCTTT. Encoded protein: CASSLETGFSEAFF.

The chain uses TRBV6-4 and TRBJ2-1; D is unresolved. Deletions cut 0 bases from V and 6 bases from J, with 6 bases between. Germline values: CDR1 MRHNA, CDR2 SNTAGT. The CDR3 contains 13 residues. CDR3: CASSDSEVNEQFF. The CDR3 nucleotides read TGTGCCAGCAGTGACTCGGAAGTCAATGAGCAGTTCTTC.

Notes on this clone: This sample includes further DNA sequences coding for the same CDR3. This chain joins TRBV19 and TRBJ1-5, with D possibly being TRBD1 (5 bases). There are 13 residues in the CDR3. V shed 2 bases and J shed 7 bases, with 9 bases lying between them. The germline CDR1 and CDR2 sequences are LNHDA and SQIVND (reference sequence). CDR3 residues: CASSIQGGQPQHF. The CDR3 region has the DNA TGTGCCAGTAGTATACAGGGAGGGCAGCCCCAGCATTTT.

The V and J genes are TRBV5-4 and TRBJ2-3; D gene uncertain. Per the germline V gene, CDR1 is SGHNT and CDR2 is YYREEE (reference sequence). The V gene lost 2 bases and the J gene lost 0 bases, with 7 bases spanning the gap. The CDR3 covers 14 residues. This CDR3 reads CASSLSSSTDTQYF. CDR3 in DNA: TGTGCCAGCAGCTTATCCAGTAGCACAGATACGCAGTATTTT.

V usage is TRBV6-5 and J usage is TRBJ2-7; 7 nucleotides match TRBD1. Germline CDR1 and CDR2: MNHEY and SVGAGI. The trim removed 6 bases at V and 4 bases at J, leaving 12 bases unmatched. The CDR3 sequence is 15 residues long. For the CDR3, the DNA is TGTGCCAGCAGCCCCCAGGGACAGAGCTTTTACGAGCAGTACTTC. Translating it yields CASSPQGQSFYEQYF.